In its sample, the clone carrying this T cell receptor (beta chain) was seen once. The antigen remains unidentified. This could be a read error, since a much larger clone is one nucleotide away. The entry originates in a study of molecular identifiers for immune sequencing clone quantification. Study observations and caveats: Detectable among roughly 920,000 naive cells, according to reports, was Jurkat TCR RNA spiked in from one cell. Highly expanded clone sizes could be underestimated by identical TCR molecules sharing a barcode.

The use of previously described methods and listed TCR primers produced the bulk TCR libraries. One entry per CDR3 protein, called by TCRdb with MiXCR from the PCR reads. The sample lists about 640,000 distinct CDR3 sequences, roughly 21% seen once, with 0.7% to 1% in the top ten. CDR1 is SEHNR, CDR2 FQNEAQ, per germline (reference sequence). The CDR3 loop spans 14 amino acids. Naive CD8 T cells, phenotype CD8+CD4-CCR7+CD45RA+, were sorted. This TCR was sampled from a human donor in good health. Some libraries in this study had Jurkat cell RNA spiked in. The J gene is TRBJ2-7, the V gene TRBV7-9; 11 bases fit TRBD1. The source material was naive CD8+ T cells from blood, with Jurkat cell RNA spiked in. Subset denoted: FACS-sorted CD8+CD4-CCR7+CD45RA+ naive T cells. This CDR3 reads CASSFGTGGDERYF. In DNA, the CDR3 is TGTGCCAGCAGCTTCGGGACAGGGGGTGACGAGCGGTACTTC.